This T cell receptor (beta chain) derives from a study of blood T cell repertoires in COVID-19. Study context: PBMCs, B-cell-depleted T cells, or T cells were the source of the cDNA or gDNA that made up the material.

A single count supports this clone. V lost 3 bases, J lost 2 bases, and 14 bases lay in between. The CDR3 has 15 amino acids. Germline assignment: CDR1 DFQATT and CDR2 SNEGSKA (reference sequence). Measured with immunoSEQ multiplex PCR; TCRdb has only the in-frame clones, and not every one. The sample gives roughly 87,000 clones, roughly 88% of which show up once; approximately 0.45% is in the top ten. The V and J genes are TRBV20-1 and TRBJ1-5; weak D call: TRBD1 (5 bases). Sequencing used peripheral blood. This receptor was identified in a man aged 55-75 years with acute or convalescent COVID-19. The CDR3 loop is CSASSGGSGNQPQHF. Written as DNA, the CDR3 is TGCAGTGCTAGTAGCGGGGGATCGGGCAATCAGCCCCAGCATTTT.